This section outlines one TCR beta chain sequence together with its context. Its antigen is unidentified. The library labeled individual cDNA molecules by adding unique molecular identifiers to them. Each CDR3 protein is one row after TCRdb ran MiXCR on the RACE reads. Here the sample spans 79,000 or so distinct CDR3 sequences, approximately 32% being singletons. Between the trimmed V and J ends, which lost 1 base and 4 bases, there was a span of 8 bases. Germline CDR1 reads LNHNV; CDR2 reads YYDKDF (reference sequence). CDR3 length equals 15 residues. This entry is derived from a study of human T cells and chemical hapten exposure. The wider study: Patch testing was performed with 0.01% DPC on the upper back, with reading at 6 days. Overall study findings and caveats: TCRs above 1 in 1000 frequency stayed constant with DPC sensitization. Compared to controls, expanded TCRs made significantly more large clusters of similar CDR3s.

Sample time point: patch test 1, 2 weeks after DPC sensitization. Documented treatment: therapeutic diphenylcyclopropenone sensitization with weekly scalp DPC. This material consisted of whole blood, taken in connection with sensitization to the hapten diphenylcyclopropenone (DPC). This TCR came from a man aged 40-49 years with alopecia areata. Some clones in this sample may be carry-over from other donors' samples. The V call is TRBV15, the J call TRBJ2-6; D is undetermined. DNA of the CDR3: TGTGCCACCAGCAGAGTGCCGGCAGGGGCCAACGTCCTGACTTTC. It translates to CATSRVPAGANVLTF.